The source of this T cell receptor (beta chain) is a study of blood T cell repertoires in COVID-19. V was pared by 8 bases and J by 2 bases, with 4 bases of the junction left unmatched. The CDR3 extends over 13 amino acids. This table comes from immunoSEQ multiplex PCR, and its TCRdb copy is limited to in-frame clones, with some not included. The data contain 100,000 to 150,000 clones, less than 90% of them singletons. The sample taken for sequencing was PBMCs or T cells enriched from blood (not recorded which). V and J are TRBV12-3 or TRBV12-4 and TRBJ2-7; 9 nucleotides line up with TRBD2. This receptor was taken from a young woman who had recovered from COVID-19. Here the CDR3 DNA reads TGTGCCAGCCGACTAGCGGCTACCTACGAGCAGTACTTC. This encodes CASRLAATYEQYF.